Presented here are 21 T cell receptor beta chains from one specimen sequenced in a study of shared clonotypes between healthy human individuals. TCRdb keeps only in-frame clones here, not all; method: immunoSEQ multiplex PCR. The repertoire holds about 480,000 clones, with 79% as singletons. Specimen: PBMCs. Receptors were obtained from a woman between 40 and 55 years old in good health. Some clones in this sample may be carry-over from other donors' samples.

About this clone itself: Other DNA sequences from this sample encode an identical CDR3 as well. This chain uses TRBV6-5 with TRBJ2-7, with a tentative D call TRBD1 (6 bases). This CDR3 spans 12 amino acids. Germline CDR1 is MNHEY and CDR2 is SVGAGI. V lost 6 bases to trimming and J lost 3 bases, with 9 bases between them. DNA of the CDR3: TGTGCCAGCAGCCCCAGGGGCTACGAGCAGTACTTC. Protein product: CASSPRGYEQYF.

This chain joins TRBV5-1 and TRBJ1-1; 9 positions match TRBD1. The CDR3 is made up of 14 amino acids. Germline V lookup: CDR1 SGHRS, CDR2 YFSETQ. The V gene end was trimmed by 4 bases and the J gene end by 8 bases; junction bases not matched to a gene: 9. CDR3 bases: TGCGCCAGCAGCGTACAGGGGGCCCAATCGGAAGCTTTCTTT. This sequence encodes CASSVQGAQSEAFF.

This chain joins TRBV30 and TRBJ2-7, with D possibly matching TRBD2 (5 bases). CDR1 and CDR2 from the germline V gene are GTSNPN and SVGIG (reference sequence). The CDR3 is made up of 16 amino acids. Trimming took 2 bases from V and 0 from J, leaving 17 bases between them. CDR3 residues: CAWSMRLEATSYEQYF. The CDR3, as DNA: TGTGCCTGGAGTATGCGATTGGAGGCTACCTCCTACGAGCAGTACTTC.

The rearrangement joins TRBV7-6 to TRBJ2-2; no definite D call. The CDR3 covers 14 residues. The ends were cut back, 6 bases at V and 7 bases at J, with 15 bases in the middle. Germline CDR1 is SGHVS and CDR2 is FNYEAQ. CDR3: CASSHGGGVGELFF. CDR3 in DNA: TGTGCCAGCAGTCACGGTGGTGGGGTCGGGGAGCTGTTTTTT.

This chain joins TRBV5-1 and TRBJ1-1; D is unresolved. The CDR3 has 14 residues. In germline, CDR1 is SGHRS, CDR2 YFSETQ. The V end was cut by 5 bases, the J end by 0 bases, with 11 bases between. The chain's CDR3 is CASRKDGLNTEAFF. Here the CDR3 DNA reads TGCGCCAGCAGGAAAGACGGTCTGAACACTGAAGCTTTCTTT.

The chain carries TRBV21-1 and TRBJ2-1; the table calls TRBD1, which could not be checked here. TRBV21-1 is a known pseudogene. The CDR3 contains 16 residues. The CDR3 reads CASSERGPGVYNEQFF. The CDR3 bases are TGTGCCAGCAGCGAAAGGGGGCCAGGGGTCTACAATGAGCAGTTCTTC.

The chain is built from TRBV6-1 and TRBJ2-5; D not certain. CDR3 length: 14 amino acids. Per germline, CDR1 MNHNS and CDR2 SASEGT. Deletions cut 5 bases from V and 0 bases from J, with 10 bases between. CDR3 sequence (DNA): TGTGCCAGCAGTAAAGGACCGGACCAAGAGACCCAGTACTTC. Its translation is CASSKGPDQETQYF.

The V gene is TRBV19, the J gene TRBJ1-5; D not resolved. The ends were cut back, 2 bases at V and 7 bases at J, with 6 bases in the middle. Germline-derived CDR1 and CDR2 are LNHDA and SQIVND (reference sequence). The CDR3 totals 12 residues. CDR3: CASSIMSQPQHF. The CDR3 DNA follows: TGTGCCAGTAGTATAATGTCCCAGCCCCAGCATTTT.

This clone was seen a single time. V is TRBV5-1 and J is TRBJ1-1; a possible D gene is TRBD1 (5 bases). V shed 0 bases and J shed 3 bases, with 9 bases lying between them. The CDR3 covers 14 residues. Germline CDR1 and CDR2: SGHRS and YFSETQ. CDR3 protein: CASSLEGRDTEAFF. CDR3 in DNA: TGCGCCAGCAGCTTGGAAGGCAGGGACACTGAAGCTTTCTTT.

The V call is TRBV7-8, the J call TRBJ2-2, with 13 bases fitting TRBD2. V lost 1 base and J lost 4; bases outside the gene matches: 9. This CDR3 has 19 amino acids. The germline CDR1 and CDR2 sequences are SGHVS and FQNEAQ. Written as DNA, the CDR3 is TGTGCCAGCAGCTTAGGGGGACTAGCGGGGCCAAGGGGCACCGGGGAGCTGTTTTTT. Protein: CASSLGGLAGPRGTGELFF. Using reference TRBV7-8 and TRBJ2-2 for the parts outside the CDR3, the full variable domain is GAGVSQSPRYKVAKRGQDVALRCDPISGHVSLFWYQQALGQGPEFLTYFQNEAQLDKSGLPSDRFFAERPEGSVSTLKIQRTQQEDSAVYLCASSLGGLAGPRGTGELFFGEGSRLTVL.

This chain connects TRBV7-9 to TRBJ2-5; D is uncertain. The germline V gene has CDR1 SEHNR and CDR2 FQNEAQ (reference sequence). The CDR3 runs 14 residues. V shed 5 bases and J shed 0 bases, with 10 bases lying between them. CDR3 DNA: TGTGCCAGCAGCCCCCGGGTCAACCAAGAGACCCAGTACTTC. Translation: CASSPRVNQETQYF.

This clone was found a few times. The rearrangement joins TRBV5-4 to TRBJ1-2, with D possibly being TRBD1 (5 bases). CDR3 length equals 15 residues. V lost 0 bases to trimming and J lost 4 bases, with 13 bases between them. Looked up from germline, CDR1 is SGHNT and CDR2 is YYREEE (reference sequence). DNA of the CDR3: TGTGCCAGCAGCTTGGGGACACCCGTAGGCTATGGCTACACCTTC. Translating gives CASSLGTPVGYGYTF.

This clone was found once. The rearrangement links TRBV4-2 to TRBJ2-2; TRBD2 matches 7 bases. The CDR3 sequence is 16 residues long. Trimming cost V 2 bases and J 1 base; bases outside gene matches: 4. CDR1 is LGHNA, CDR2 YNFKEQ, per germline. Here the CDR3 DNA reads TGTGCCAGCAGCCAATCGCTAGCGGAGAACACCGGGGAGCTGTTTTTT. Residues: CASSQSLAENTGELFF.

This chain connects TRBV7-8 to TRBJ2-6; D tentatively fits TRBD1 or TRBD2 (7 bases each). Trimming took 5 bases from V and 2 from J, leaving 19 bases between them. The CDR3 consists of 18 residues. Germline V gene sequence: CDR1 SGHVS, CDR2 FQNEAQ. CDR3 loop: CASSPRQGGIAGANVLTF. CDR3 DNA sequence: TGTGCCAGCAGCCCACGACAGGGAGGGATAGCTGGGGCCAACGTCCTGACTTTC.

There are a few counts of this clone. The genes are TRBV5-1 and TRBJ2-7; D is perhaps TRBD1 or TRBD2 (5 bases each). Germline V gene lookup returns CDR1 SGHRS and CDR2 YFSETQ. V was trimmed by 3 bases and J by 0 bases, leaving 16 bases between them. The CDR3 extends over 16 amino acids. This CDR3 reads CASSSFLGTSSYEQYF. The DNA for the CDR3 is TGCGCCAGCAGCTCTTTTCTGGGGACGAGCTCCTACGAGCAGTACTTC.

The chain uses TRBV5-4 and TRBJ1-1; D is undetermined. Germline CDR1 reads SGHNT; CDR2 reads YYREEE (reference sequence). V shed 4 bases and J shed 6 bases, with 13 bases lying between them. CDR3 length equals 13 residues. The CDR3 DNA sequence: TGTGCCAGCAGCCTACCCTCCAGCCCTGAAGCTTTCTTT. This gives the protein CASSLPSSPEAFF.

This chain links TRBV6-5 with TRBJ1-1, with a tentative D call TRBD1 (6 bases). The CDR3 sequence is 14 residues long. From germline, CDR1 is MNHEY and CDR2 SVGAGI. V lost 5 bases and J lost 2, with 12 bases in between. CDR3 coding DNA: TGTGCCAGCAGTCAGTACAGGGACAACACTGAAGCTTTCTTT. Translating gives CASSQYRDNTEAFF.

The genes are TRBV9 and TRBJ2-2; D gene unclear. Trimming took 0 bases from V and 2 from J, leaving 5 bases between them. Germline V CDR1 and CDR2: SGDLS, YYNGEE. The length of the CDR3 is 14 residues. The CDR3 DNA reads as TGTGCCAGCAGCGTAGCCCTAAACACCGGGGAGCTGTTTTTT. This gives the protein CASSVALNTGELFF.

This clone was picked up many times. The V and J genes are TRBV2 and TRBJ1-5; D not resolved. Trimming removed 1 base from V and 9 bases from J, with 13 bases in between. Germline CDR1 reads SNHLY; CDR2 reads FYNNEI. This CDR3 comprises 14 residues. For the CDR3, the DNA is TGTGCCAGCAGTGAAGGGCAGAGAGGAAGGCCCCAGCATTTT. It specifies CASSEGQRGRPQHF.

V usage is TRBV2 and J usage is TRBJ2-5; D gene uncertain. Germline CDR1 is SNHLY and CDR2 is FYNNEI. The CDR3 sequence is 12 residues long. V lost 5 bases and J lost 3, with 7 bases in between. The CDR3 reads CASSWVKETQYF. CDR3 DNA sequence: TGTGCCAGCAGTTGGGTGAAAGAGACCCAGTACTTC.

CDR3 DNA sequence: TGCGCCAGCAGACTAGCGGGAGGAAACGGGGAGCTGTTTTTT. It is translated as CASRLAGGNGELFF. This chain uses TRBV10-2 with TRBJ2-2; 12 bases align to TRBD2. CDR3 length: 14 amino acids. J gave up 7 bases and V 6 bases, and 3 bases lay outside the gene matches. The germline V gene encodes CDR1 WSHSY and CDR2 SAAADI.